These 3 T cell receptor beta chains originate from one sample sequenced in a study of T cell responses to AZD1222 COVID-19 vaccine. Clones were read by immunoSEQ multiplex PCR, and TCRdb kept only the in-frame ones, dropping some. The table lists tens of thousands of clones, about 88% of them singletons. The source material was peripheral blood, sampled 28 days after the second AZD1222 dose. The receptors originated from an adult who received the AZD1222 COVID-19 vaccine.

The chain combines TRBV6-4 with TRBJ1-4; perhaps TRBD1 as D (5 bases). The V gene lost 2 bases and the J gene lost 0 bases, with 10 bases spanning the gap. Germline V gives CDR1 MRHNA, CDR2 SNTAGT. This CDR3 spans 16 amino acids. The CDR3: CASSDGREATNEKLFF. CDR3 in DNA: TGTGCCAGCAGTGACGGCAGGGAGGCAACTAATGAAAAACTGTTTTTT.

This sequence joins TRBV4-1 and TRBJ2-7, with 7 bases fitting TRBD1. Unmatched junction bases numbered 7, after V lost 4 bases and J lost 1 base. CDR3 length equals 15 residues. The germline CDR1 and CDR2 sequences are MGHRA and YSYEKL. CDR3 bases: TGCGCCAGCAGCCCTACCAACAGGGGATCCTACGAGCAGTACTTC. This encodes CASSPTNRGSYEQYF.

The rearrangement uses TRBV3-1 (or the pseudogene TRBV3-2) and TRBJ1-2; D is uncertain. The CDR3 covers 15 residues. Trimming took 0 bases from V and 1 from J, leaving 9 bases between them. Germline V CDR1 and CDR2: LGHDT, YNNKEL (reference sequence). CDR3 DNA sequence: TGTGCCAGCAGCCAAGAGTATAGCTTTAACTATGGCTACACCTTC. Its translation: CASSQEYSFNYGYTF.